Below, 16 T cell receptor beta chains from the same sample are listed, as sequenced in a study of blood T cell repertoires in COVID-19 (dated by TCRdb to the early 2020s). Receptors were amplified or captured by the immunoSEQ multiplex PCR assay. What TCRdb holds here is the immuneACCESS table cut down to in-frame rearrangements. Part of the clones is not present; checked against another copy, under half of the missing clones reflect an unresolved V gene, and the others are unexplained. Recorded for this sample are hundreds of thousands of clones; 85% to 90% of them occurred a single time. Together, the top ten hold 3% to 3.5% of the sample. The sample taken for sequencing was PBMCs or T cells enriched from blood (not recorded which). These receptors came from a woman between 50 and 59 years old in a cohort exposed to, infected with or recovered from COVID-19 (not recorded which).

This chain connects TRBV5-1 to TRBJ2-2; D possibly corresponds to TRBD1 (6 bases). The V end was cut by 5 bases, the J end by 2 bases, with 10 bases between. The CDR3 is made up of 14 amino acids. Germline V CDR1 and CDR2: SGHRS, YFSETQ. The CDR3: CASRVQGNTGELFF. The CDR3 DNA is TGCGCCAGCAGGGTACAGGGTAACACCGGGGAGCTGTTTTTT.

CDR3 DNA sequence: TGTGCAAGTCGCTTAGTTCGGGACCCACAGGGGCGAACTGCTAATTCACCCCTCCACTTT. This encodes CASRLVRDPQGRTANSPLHF. The rearrangement links TRBV12-2 to TRBJ1-6; the DNA was not compared with TRBD1, the D call given in the table. TRBV12-2 is a pseudogene segment. This CDR3 has 20 residues.

The CDR3 DNA reads as TGCGCCAGCAGCCAAGATCGGGGGCAGGGGGCGCGACGACATGGCTACACCTTC. This codes for CASSQDRGQGARRHGYTF. The chain combines TRBV4-1 with TRBJ1-2, with 8 nucleotides matching TRBD1. The CDR3 covers 18 residues. Germline CDR1 is MGHRA and CDR2 is YSYEKL. Trimming cost V 0 bases and J 6 bases; bases outside gene matches: 15.

The gene calls are TRBV5-1 and TRBJ1-5, with 10 bases aligning to TRBD1. The germline V gene encodes CDR1 SGHRS and CDR2 YFSETQ. With V trimmed by 4 bases and J by 0 bases, 4 bases remained unmatched. CDR3 length: 16 residues. CDR3 in amino acids: CASSPGTGDSNQPQHF. CDR3 nucleotide sequence: TGCGCCAGCAGCCCGGGGACAGGGGATAGCAATCAGCCCCAGCATTTT.

On this clone itself: A much larger clone sits a single nucleotide away, making a read error possible. The CDR3 loop reads CASSPGTGSTDTQYF. CDR3 DNA sequence: TGTGCCAGCAGCCCAGGGACAGGGAGCACAGATACGCAGTATTTT. This chain joins TRBV5-8 and TRBJ2-3, with 9 positions matching TRBD1. Germline values: CDR1 SGHTS, CDR2 YDEGEE. The CDR3 spans 15 residues. V trimming: 4 bases; J trimming: 0 bases; junction bases outside the gene matches: 3.

CDR3 region: CSASVVSFMETQYF. CDR3 DNA: TGCAGTGCTAGTGTGGTTAGTTTTATGGAGACCCAGTACTTC. The rearrangement joins TRBV20-1 to TRBJ2-5; no clear D gene. Between the trimmed V and J ends, which lost 3 bases and 5 bases, there was a span of 16 bases. Germline V gives CDR1 DFQATT, CDR2 SNEGSKA (reference sequence). This CDR3 contains 14 residues.

This chain connects TRBV6-5 to TRBJ1-2; no clear D. Germline values: CDR1 MNHEY, CDR2 SVGAGI. V lost 8 bases and J 3 bases, leaving 19 bases between the germline ends. CDR3 length: 15 residues. The CDR3 nucleotides are TGTGCCAGCCAAGACTACCGAAACCCATACTATGGCTACACCTTC. Translated: CASQDYRNPYYGYTF.

V gene TRBV20-1 combines with J gene TRBJ1-2, with D possibly TRBD1 on 6 matching bases. Germline V gene sequence: CDR1 DFQATT, CDR2 SNEGSKA (reference sequence). V was cut by 6 bases and J by 7 bases, with 9 bases left in between. The CDR3 is 10 amino acids. The CDR3 DNA reads TGCAGTGCGACAGGAGCTGGCTACACCTTC. As protein: CSATGAGYTF.

This chain joins TRBV5-6 and TRBJ2-7; the D is unclear. Germline CDR1 and CDR2: SGHDT and YYEEEE. This CDR3 is built from 17 residues. V dropped 4 bases and J dropped 0 bases, with 20 bases sitting between them. The DNA for the CDR3 is TGTGCCAGCAGCACCATCACGCGGCGAGAGGTCTCCTACGAGCAGTACTTC. It codes for CASSTITRREVSYEQYF.

This clone has just one count. The chain employs TRBV4-1 and TRBJ1-4; D might be TRBD1 (5 bases). Germline V gene lookup returns CDR1 MGHRA and CDR2 YSYEKL. This CDR3 has 15 amino acids. The V gene lost 4 bases and the J gene lost 6 bases, with 15 bases spanning the gap. The DNA of the CDR3 is TGCGCCAGCAGCCCCATCCAGGGTATGGATGAAAAACTGTTTTTT. It translates to CASSPIQGMDEKLFF.

The J gene is TRBJ1-4, the V gene TRBV27, with D possibly TRBD1 on 5 matching bases. Germline V CDR1 and CDR2: MNHEY, SMNVEV (reference sequence). V shed 1 base and J shed 7 bases, with 10 bases lying between them. This CDR3 spans 14 amino acids. CDR3 sequence reads: CASSLWGASEKLFF. The DNA for the CDR3 is TGTGCCAGCAGTTTATGGGGCGCGAGTGAAAAACTGTTTTTT.

The rearrangement uses TRBV7-9 and TRBJ2-2, with 11 bases lining up with TRBD2. This CDR3 contains 18 residues. Germline lookup yields CDR1 SEHNR and CDR2 FQNEAQ (reference sequence). V gave up 0 bases and J gave up 3 bases; unmatched junction bases: 6. The CDR3, as DNA: TGTGCCAGCAGCTTAGCGACTAGCGGGGAATTGTACACCGGGGAGCTGTTTTTT. Translated: CASSLATSGELYTGELFF.

The V gene is TRBV4-1, the J gene TRBJ1-5, with D maybe TRBD1 (6 bases). V lost 1 base and J lost 7, with 14 bases in between. Germline assignment: CDR1 MGHRA and CDR2 YSYEKL. The CDR3 length is 15 residues. The CDR3 nucleotides are TGCGCCAGCAGCCAAGGGGACAACGGCATGCAGCCCCAGCATTTT. This sequence encodes CASSQGDNGMQPQHF.

This clone was seen a handful of times. One end of the junction is discordant with germline, which a read error may explain. The chain combines TRBV4-2 with TRBJ1-2; TRBD1 aligns across 10 bases. The CDR3 sequence is 14 residues long. Germline CDR1 reads LGHNA; CDR2 reads YNFKEQ. The CDR3 region is CASSQDLGTGDFAF. The CDR3 coding sequence is TGTGCCAGCAGCCAAGATCTAGGGACAGGGGATTTCGCCTTC.

This clone has only a few counts. V usage is TRBV5-4 and J usage is TRBJ1-1, with TRBD1 matching over 7 bases. Losses at the gene ends were 2 bases for V and 5 bases for J; bases not matched to a gene: 6. This CDR3 is built from 14 residues. The germline V gene encodes CDR1 SGHNT and CDR2 YYREEE (reference sequence). The CDR3 spells CASSFRGLGTEAFF. CDR3 sequence (DNA): TGTGCCAGCAGCTTTAGGGGGCTAGGGACTGAAGCTTTCTTT.

This chain joins TRBV5-6 and TRBJ2-3, with 9 bases aligning to TRBD1. Germline CDR1 reads SGHDT; CDR2 reads YYEEEE. Losses at the gene ends were 1 base for V and 6 bases for J; bases not matched to a gene: 9. This CDR3 is built from 16 residues. DNA for the CDR3: TGTGCCAGCAGCTTGACGGGCACAGGGGGCAGCGATACGCAGTATTTT. Protein sequence: CASSLTGTGGSDTQYF.